This TCR beta chain was recovered during a study of a mutant IDH1 vaccine in newly diagnosed glioma. Study-wide background: Therapy received beforehand was radiotherapy, temozolomide, or both, with most patients given both.

This clone showed up just a few times. The antigen is undetermined. This sample's time point: week 35, safety follow-up. With topical imiquimod, each dose of the vaccine consisted of 300 ug of mutant IDH1 20-mer peptide. General study results and limits: Vaccination induced immune responses in about 93% of patients.

Libraries were prepared by immunoSEQ multiplex PCR; TCRdb keeps only in-frame clonotypes and omits some of them. The sample shows fewer than 35,000 clones, roughly 78% of them seen only once. Trimming took 3 bases from V and 3 from J, leaving 15 bases between them. This CDR3 contains 15 residues. Germline loops: CDR1 SGDLS, CDR2 YYNGEE. The receptor comes from a middle-aged woman with glioma. The sample here was PBMCs, taken from a glioma patient whose treatment included an IDH1 peptide vaccine. The V and J genes are TRBV9 and TRBJ1-2; the D is unclear. CDR3 loop: CASSALPETYYGYTF. The CDR3 DNA is TGTGCCAGCAGCGCCCTCCCGGAGACCTACTATGGCTACACCTTC.